This T cell receptor beta chain stems from a study of shared clonotypes between healthy human individuals. Using immunoSEQ multiplex PCR, the repertoire was profiled, and TCRdb retains in-frame clones only, with some absent. The sample has roughly 2.6 million clones; roughly 92% are singletons. Trimming stripped 3 bases from V and 5 bases from J, with 14 bases between. The CDR3 is 14 amino acids. The germline V gene encodes CDR1 SGDLS and CDR2 YYNGEE. Sequenced input: naive CD4+ T cells sorted from blood. Subset: CD45RA+ positively selected. This rearrangement joins TRBV9 to TRBJ1-1; maybe TRBD1 (6 bases). The sequence came from a man aged 18 to 29 in good health. The CDR3 nucleotides read TGTGCCAGCAGCGCAACAGGGTCTAGAACTGAAGCTTTCTTT. Its protein is CASSATGSRTEAFF.